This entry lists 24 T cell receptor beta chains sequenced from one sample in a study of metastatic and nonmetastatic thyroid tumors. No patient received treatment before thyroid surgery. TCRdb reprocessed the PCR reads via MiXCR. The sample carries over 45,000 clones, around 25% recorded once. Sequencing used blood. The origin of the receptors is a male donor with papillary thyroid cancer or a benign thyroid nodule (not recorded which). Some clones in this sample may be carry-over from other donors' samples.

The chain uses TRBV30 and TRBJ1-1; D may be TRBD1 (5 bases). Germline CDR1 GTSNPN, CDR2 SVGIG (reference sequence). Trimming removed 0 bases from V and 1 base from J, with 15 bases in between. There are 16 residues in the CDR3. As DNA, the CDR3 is TGTGCCTGGAGTGTTCAGGGCAGGCCGACGAACACTGAAGCTTTCTTT. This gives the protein CAWSVQGRPTNTEAFF.

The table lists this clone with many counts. CDR3 amino acids: CAISPGTDYEQYF. In DNA, the CDR3 is TGTGCCATCAGCCCCGGGACAGACTACGAGCAGTACTTC. V is TRBV10-3 and J is TRBJ2-7; 7 bases align to TRBD1. The V gene end was trimmed by 6 bases and the J gene end by 3 bases; junction bases not matched to a gene: 5. The CDR3 extends over 13 amino acids. Germline CDR1 ENHRY, CDR2 SYGVKD.

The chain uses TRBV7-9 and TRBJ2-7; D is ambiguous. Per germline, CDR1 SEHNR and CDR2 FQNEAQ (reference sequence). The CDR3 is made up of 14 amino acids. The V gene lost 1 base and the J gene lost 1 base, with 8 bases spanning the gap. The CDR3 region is CASSLVSDSYEQYF. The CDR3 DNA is TGTGCCAGCAGCTTAGTGTCGGATTCCTACGAGCAGTACTTC. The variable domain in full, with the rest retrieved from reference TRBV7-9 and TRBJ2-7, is DTGVSQNPRHKITKRGQNVTFRCDPISEHNRLYWYRQTLGQGPEFLTYFQNEAQLEKSRLLSDRFSAERPKGSFSTLEIQRTEQGDSAMYLCASSLVSDSYEQYFGPGTRLTVT.

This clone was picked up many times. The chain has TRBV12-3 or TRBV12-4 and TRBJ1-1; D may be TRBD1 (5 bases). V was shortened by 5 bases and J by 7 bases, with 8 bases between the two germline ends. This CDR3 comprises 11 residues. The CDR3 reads CASSLTGEAFF. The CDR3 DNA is TGTGCCAGCAGTCTTACAGGTGAAGCTTTCTTT.

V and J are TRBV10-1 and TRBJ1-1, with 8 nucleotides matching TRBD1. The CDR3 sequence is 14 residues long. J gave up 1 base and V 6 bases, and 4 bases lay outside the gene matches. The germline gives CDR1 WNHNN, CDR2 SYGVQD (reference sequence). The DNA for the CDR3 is TGCGCCAGCAGAGCCGGGACAGGGAACACTGAAGCTTTCTTT. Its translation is CASRAGTGNTEAFF.

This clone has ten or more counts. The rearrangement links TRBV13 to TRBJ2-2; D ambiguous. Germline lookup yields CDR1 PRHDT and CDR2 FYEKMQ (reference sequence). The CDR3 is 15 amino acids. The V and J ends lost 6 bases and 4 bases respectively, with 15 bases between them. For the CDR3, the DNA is TGTGCCAGCAGTTTCAGAGCGATGGGCACCGGGGAGCTGTTTTTT. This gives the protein CASSFRAMGTGELFF.

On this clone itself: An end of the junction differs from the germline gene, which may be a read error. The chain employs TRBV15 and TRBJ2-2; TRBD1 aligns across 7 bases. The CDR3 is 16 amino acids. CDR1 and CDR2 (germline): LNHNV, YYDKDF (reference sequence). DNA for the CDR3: TGTGCCACCAGCACCAACCGGGACAGTGTCACCAGGGAGCTGTTTTTT. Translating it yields CATSTNRDSVTRELFF.

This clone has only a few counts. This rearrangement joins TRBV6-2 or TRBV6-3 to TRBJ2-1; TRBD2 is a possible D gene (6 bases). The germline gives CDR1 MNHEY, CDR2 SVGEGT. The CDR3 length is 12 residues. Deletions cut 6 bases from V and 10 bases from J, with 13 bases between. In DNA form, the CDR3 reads TGTGCCAGCAGCAAGACTAGTCGGGAGCAGTTCTTC. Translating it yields CASSKTSREQFF.

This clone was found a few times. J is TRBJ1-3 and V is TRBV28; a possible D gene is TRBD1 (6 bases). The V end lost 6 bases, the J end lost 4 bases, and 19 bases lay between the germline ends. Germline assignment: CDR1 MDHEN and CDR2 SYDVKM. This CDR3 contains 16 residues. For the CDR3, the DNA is TGTGCCAGCAGCCGCGCCTTTACAGGGCTAGGAAACACCATATATTTT. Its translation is CASSRAFTGLGNTIYF.

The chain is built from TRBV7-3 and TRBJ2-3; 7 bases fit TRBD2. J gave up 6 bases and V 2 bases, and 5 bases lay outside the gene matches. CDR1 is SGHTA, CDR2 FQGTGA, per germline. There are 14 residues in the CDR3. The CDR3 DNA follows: TGTGCCAGCAGCTTATCGGGACTATCGGATACGCAGTATTTT. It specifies CASSLSGLSDTQYF. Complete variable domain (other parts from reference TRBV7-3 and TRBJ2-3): GAGVSQTPSNKVTEKGKYVELRCDPISGHTALYWYRQSLGQGPEFLIYFQGTGAADDSGLPNDRFFAVRPEGSVSTLKIQRTERGDSAVYLCASSLSGLSDTQYFGPGTRLTVL.

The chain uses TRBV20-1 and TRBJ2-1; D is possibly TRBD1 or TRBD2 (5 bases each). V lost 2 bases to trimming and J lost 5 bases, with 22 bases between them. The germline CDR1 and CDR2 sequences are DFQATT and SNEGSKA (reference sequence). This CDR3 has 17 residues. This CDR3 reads CSARSGDQPLIDNEQFF. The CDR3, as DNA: TGCAGTGCTAGAAGTGGGGACCAACCCTTGATAGACAATGAGCAGTTCTTC.

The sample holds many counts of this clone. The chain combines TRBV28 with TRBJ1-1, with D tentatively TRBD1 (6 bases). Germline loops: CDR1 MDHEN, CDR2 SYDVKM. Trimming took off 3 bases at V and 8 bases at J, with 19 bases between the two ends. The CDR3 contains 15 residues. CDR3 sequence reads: CASSFPPTDRREAFF. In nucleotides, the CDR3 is TGTGCCAGCAGTTTCCCCCCTACGGACAGAAGAGAAGCTTTCTTT.

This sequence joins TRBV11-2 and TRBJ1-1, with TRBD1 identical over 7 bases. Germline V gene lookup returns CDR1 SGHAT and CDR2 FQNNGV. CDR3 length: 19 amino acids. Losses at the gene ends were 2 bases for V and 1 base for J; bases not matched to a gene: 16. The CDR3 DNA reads TGTGCCAGCAGCTTATTAACCCTCAGGACAGGCAAGGGGAACACTGAAGCTTTCTTT. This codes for CASSLLTLRTGKGNTEAFF.

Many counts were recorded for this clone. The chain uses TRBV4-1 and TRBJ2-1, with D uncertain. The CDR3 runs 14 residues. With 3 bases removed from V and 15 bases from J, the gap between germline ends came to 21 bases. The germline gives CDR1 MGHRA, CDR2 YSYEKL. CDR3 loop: CASSHLRTAETTFF. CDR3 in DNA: TGCGCCAGCAGCCACCTCCGGACCGCCGAGACAACGTTCTTC.

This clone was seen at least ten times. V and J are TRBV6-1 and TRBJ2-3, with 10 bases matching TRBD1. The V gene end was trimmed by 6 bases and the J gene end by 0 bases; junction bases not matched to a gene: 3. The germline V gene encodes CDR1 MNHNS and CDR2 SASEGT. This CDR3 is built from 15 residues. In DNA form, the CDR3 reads TGTGCCAGCAGGCGGGACAGGGGTAGCACAGATACGCAGTATTTT. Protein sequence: CASRRDRGSTDTQYF.

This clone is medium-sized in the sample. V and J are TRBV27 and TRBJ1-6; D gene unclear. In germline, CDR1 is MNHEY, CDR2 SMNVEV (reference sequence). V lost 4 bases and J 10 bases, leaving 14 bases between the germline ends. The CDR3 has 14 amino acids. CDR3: CASSSPEMWSPLHF. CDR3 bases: TGTGCCAGCAGTTCACCTGAGATGTGGTCACCCCTCCACTTT.

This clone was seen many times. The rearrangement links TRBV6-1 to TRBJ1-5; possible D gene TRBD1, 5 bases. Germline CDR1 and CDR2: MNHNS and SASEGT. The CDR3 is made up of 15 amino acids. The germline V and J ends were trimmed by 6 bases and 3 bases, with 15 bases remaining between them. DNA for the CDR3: TGTGCCAGCAGGACCGGGACGGTTTACAATCAGCCCCAGCATTTT. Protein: CASRTGTVYNQPQHF.

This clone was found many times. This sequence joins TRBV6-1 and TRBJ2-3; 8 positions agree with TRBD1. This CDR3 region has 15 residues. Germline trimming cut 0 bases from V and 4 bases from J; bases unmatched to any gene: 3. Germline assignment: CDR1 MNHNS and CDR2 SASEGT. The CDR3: CASSEAPGGADTQYF. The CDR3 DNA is TGTGCCAGCAGTGAAGCGCCAGGGGGCGCAGATACGCAGTATTTT.

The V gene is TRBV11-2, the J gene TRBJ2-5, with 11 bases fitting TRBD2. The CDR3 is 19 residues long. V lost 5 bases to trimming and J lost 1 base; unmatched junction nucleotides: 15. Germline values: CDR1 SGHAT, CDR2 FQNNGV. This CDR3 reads CASSLGTEVAGGRQETQYF. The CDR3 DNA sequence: TGTGCCAGCAGCCTGGGGACGGAAGTAGCGGGAGGGCGCCAAGAGACCCAGTACTTC. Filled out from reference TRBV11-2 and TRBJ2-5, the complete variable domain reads EAGVAQSPRYKIIEKRQSVAFWCNPISGHATLYWYQQILGQGPKLLIQFQNNGVVDDSQLPKDRFSAERLKGVDSTLKIQPAKLEDSAVYLCASSLGTEVAGGRQETQYFGPGTRLLVL.

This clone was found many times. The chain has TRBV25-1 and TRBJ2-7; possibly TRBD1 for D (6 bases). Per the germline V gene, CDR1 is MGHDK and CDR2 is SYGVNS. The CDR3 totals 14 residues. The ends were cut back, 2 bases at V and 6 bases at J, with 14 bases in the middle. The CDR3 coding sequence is TGTGCCAGCAGTGAACAGGGGCCTTTGAGCGAGCAGTACTTC. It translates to CASSEQGPLSEQYF.

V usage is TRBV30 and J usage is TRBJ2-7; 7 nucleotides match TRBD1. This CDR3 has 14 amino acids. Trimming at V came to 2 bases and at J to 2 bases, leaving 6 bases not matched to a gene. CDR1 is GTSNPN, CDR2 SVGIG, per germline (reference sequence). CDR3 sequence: CAWSRGPSTYEQYF. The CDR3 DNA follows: TGTGCCTGGAGTAGGGGGCCCTCGACCTACGAGCAGTACTTC.

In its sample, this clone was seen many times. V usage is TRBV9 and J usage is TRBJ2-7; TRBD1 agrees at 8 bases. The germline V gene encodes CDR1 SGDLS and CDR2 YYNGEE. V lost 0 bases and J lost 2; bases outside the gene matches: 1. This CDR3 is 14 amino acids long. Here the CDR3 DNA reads TGTGCCAGCAGCGTAGGACAGGGGACCTACGAGCAGTACTTC. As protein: CASSVGQGTYEQYF. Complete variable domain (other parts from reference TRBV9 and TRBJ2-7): DSGVTQTPKHLITATGQRVTLRCSPRSGDLSVYWYQQSLDQGLQFLIQYYNGEERAKGNILERFSAQQFPDLHSELNLSSLELGDSALYFCASSVGQGTYEQYFGPGTRLTVT.

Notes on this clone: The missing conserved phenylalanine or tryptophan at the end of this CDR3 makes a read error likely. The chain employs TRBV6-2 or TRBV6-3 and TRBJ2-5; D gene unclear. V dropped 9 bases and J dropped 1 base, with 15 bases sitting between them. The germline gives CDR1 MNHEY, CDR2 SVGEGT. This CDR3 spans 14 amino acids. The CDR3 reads CASSQTLPQETQYV. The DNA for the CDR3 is TGTGCCAGTAGTCAGACTCTACCCCAAGAGACCCAGTACGTC.

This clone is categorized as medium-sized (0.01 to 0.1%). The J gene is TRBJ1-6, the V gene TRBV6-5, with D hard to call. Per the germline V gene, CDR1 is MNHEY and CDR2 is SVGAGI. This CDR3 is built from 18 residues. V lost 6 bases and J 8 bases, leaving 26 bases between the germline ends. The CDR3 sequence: CASRHLSMGRWRDSPLHF. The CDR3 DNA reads TGTGCCAGCAGGCATTTGAGTATGGGGAGGTGGAGGGATTCACCCCTCCACTTT.